This T cell receptor beta chain originates from a study of cytotoxic CD8 clonotypes in ibrutinib-treated CLL. Study-wide context: Among patients, around 24 responded partially and 2 completely; around 15 then stayed remitted and roughly 12 progressed after median approximately 70 months. Study-level results: Clonality (at baseline) was higher than in age-matched healthy donors and tracked circulating CD8+ T-cell counts.

Germline V gives CDR1 SGHVS, CDR2 FNYEAQ. The CDR3 consists of 13 residues. V shed 0 bases and J shed 4 bases, with 4 bases lying between them. Approximately 2.2 micrograms of genomic DNA, which was extracted from cryopreserved PBMCs, served as the material used for the TCR beta libraries. Only in-frame clones appear in the TCRdb table, and some are missing; sequencing was by immunoSEQ multiplex PCR. The data hold more than 200,000 clones, with just under 80% observed a single time. For this clone: Antigen: not known.

This sequence was found in a human donor with chronic lymphocytic leukemia. The chain links TRBV7-6 to TRBJ2-1; D remains unclear. The starting material was PBMCs, obtained after 12 months of ibrutinib treatment. CDR3 DNA sequence: TGTGCCAGCAGCTTAGCGGCTTACAATGAGCAGTTCTTC. It translates to CASSLAAYNEQFF.